The 7 T cell receptor beta chains reported below all come from one sample, sequenced in a study of control samples from healthy donors and cancer patients. Generated by immunoSEQ multiplex PCR, the TCRdb table keeps only in-frame clones and is missing some. This table has tens of thousands of clones, around 90% appearing once. The specimen sequenced was blood. Receptor source: a woman in her 70s in good health.

The chain joins TRBV29-1 to TRBJ2-5; possibly TRBD2 for D (7 bases). Germline V gene sequence: CDR1 SQVTM, CDR2 ANQGSEA. There are 14 residues in the CDR3. V was cut by 7 bases and J by 11 bases, with 26 bases left in between. The CDR3, as DNA: TGCAGCGCCGTTGGAGGGGGGGGCCTGGTTTCGCAGTACTTC. Translation: CSAVGGGGLVSQYF.

The gene calls are TRBV3-1 (or the pseudogene TRBV3-2) and TRBJ1-1; 12 bases map to TRBD1. The length of the CDR3 is 14 residues. CDR1 is LGHDT and CDR2 is YNNKEL in the germline V gene (reference sequence). Trimming removed 8 bases from V and 4 bases from J; junction bases left unmatched: 5. The CDR3, as DNA: TGTGCCAGCCGGGACAGGGGGCCCCGCACTGAAGCTTTCTTT. Translated, it gives CASRDRGPRTEAFF.

The chain has TRBV2 and TRBJ2-5; D may be TRBD1 or TRBD2 (5 bases each). The J call may be mistaken, given a closer DNA end match to TRBJ2-7. Germline assignment: CDR1 SNHLY and CDR2 FYNNEI. This CDR3 spans 15 amino acids. Here the CDR3 DNA reads TGTGCCAGCAGTGAAAGAGGGGCGGCATCCTACGAGCAGTACTTC. This codes for CASSERGAASYEQYF.

With respect to this clone: The junction departs from the called germline gene at one end, perhaps through a read error. The J gene is TRBJ2-1, the V gene TRBV6-1, with D perhaps matching TRBD2 (6 bases). The CDR3 covers 15 residues. CDR1 and CDR2 (germline): MNHNS, SASEGT. CDR3 sequence: CASGEGGVPYNEQFF. CDR3 coding DNA: TGTGCCAGCGGTGAAGGAGGGGTTCCGTACAATGAGCAGTTCTTC.

The gene calls are TRBV6-1 and TRBJ1-2; 10 bases are shared with TRBD1. Trimming at V came to 3 bases and at J to 5 bases, leaving 6 bases not matched to a gene. CDR1 is MNHNS, CDR2 SASEGT, per germline. The CDR3 has 15 amino acids. The CDR3, as DNA: TGTGCCAGCAGTGAGGGGGGACAGGGGTTGTATGGCTACACCTTC. It encodes CASSEGGQGLYGYTF.

The chain recombines TRBV7-2 with TRBJ2-5; TRBD2 agrees at 10 bases. The germline V gene has CDR1 SGHTA and CDR2 FQGNSA. The CDR3 contains 14 residues. J lost 4 bases, V lost 5 bases, and 4 bases had no gene match. This chain's CDR3 is CASSPRTSGETQYF. CDR3 DNA sequence: TGTGCCAGCAGCCCAAGGACTAGCGGAGAGACCCAGTACTTC.

The V and J genes are TRBV2 and TRBJ1-2; D call uncertain. CDR1 is SNHLY and CDR2 is FYNNEI in the germline V gene. The CDR3 spans 13 residues. Trimming stripped 0 bases from V and 7 bases from J, with 9 bases between. The CDR3 here is CASSEALRGGYTF. In nucleotides, the CDR3 is TGTGCCAGCAGTGAAGCGCTCCGGGGTGGCTACACCTTC.